This T cell receptor beta chain emerged from a study of shared clonotypes between healthy human individuals. Some clones are missing from TCRdb's copy, which holds only in-frame ones; the method was immunoSEQ multiplex PCR. The sample has 2 million to 2.5 million clones; 90% to 97% are singletons. In germline, CDR1 is LNHDA, CDR2 SQIVND (reference sequence). CDR3 length equals 14 residues. Trimming removed 9 bases from V and 0 bases from J; junction bases left unmatched: 5. This clone was recorded once. Its antigen is still unknown. General observations from the study: Sequencing depth was expected to influence donor clonotype sharing. Roughly 5% of naive CD4 clonotypes were shared across four donors.

J is TRBJ1-5 and V is TRBV19; TRBD1 aligns across 7 bases. The sequence derives from a man aged 18 to 30 in good health. The sequencing input was naive CD4+ T cells sorted from blood. The subset is: CD45RA+ positively selected. In nucleotides, the CDR3 is TGTGCCAGCGGGACAGTGAATAGCAATCAGCCCCAGCATTTT. It translates to CASGTVNSNQPQHF.